The 23 T cell receptor beta chains in this list originate from one sample, sequenced in a study of CD8+CD57+ T cells in acquired aplastic anemia. For sequencing, patients were chosen who had shown expansion of CD8+CD57+ cells by flow cytometry. TCR beta VDJ and CDR3 profiles were obtained from a genomic DNA template. TCRdb ran MiXCR on the reads and lists one entry per CDR3 protein. The sample holds 300,000 or so distinct CDR3 sequences, 50% to 65% seen once. Sample: sorted CD4+, CD8+, or CD8+CD57+ T cells (not recorded which) from PBMCs. All receptors come from a human donor with aplastic anemia.

This chain uses TRBV5-1 with TRBJ2-7, with D perhaps TRBD2 (6 bases). The V and J ends lost 4 bases and 0 bases respectively, with 14 bases between them. The CDR3 has 15 residues. Germline V lookup: CDR1 SGHRS, CDR2 YFSETQ. CDR3 sequence (DNA): TGCGCCAGCAGCGTGCGGACGGGAGACTCCTACGAGCAGTACTTC. Its translation: CASSVRTGDSYEQYF.

The rearrangement links TRBV6-6 to TRBJ2-1; no clear D gene. V lost 7 bases and J lost 4, with 14 bases in between. Germline V CDR1 and CDR2: MNHNY, SVGAGI (reference sequence). CDR3 length equals 14 residues. CDR3 sequence: CASTLQPVYNEQFF. In DNA, the CDR3 is TGTGCCAGCACCCTACAGCCAGTGTACAATGAGCAGTTCTTC.

J is TRBJ1-5 and V is TRBV19, with 8 nucleotides matching TRBD1. The CDR3 is made up of 14 amino acids. Unmatched junction bases numbered 5, after V lost 6 bases and J lost 4 bases. Germline V gene sequence: CDR1 LNHDA, CDR2 SQIVND (reference sequence). The CDR3 sequence is CASSFGQGNQPQHF. The CDR3 DNA reads as TGTGCCAGTAGCTTCGGACAGGGAAATCAGCCCCAGCATTTT.

This sequence joins TRBV20-1 and TRBJ1-6; D possibly corresponds to TRBD1 (6 bases). This CDR3 has 13 residues. V was trimmed by 5 bases and J by 10 bases, leaving 15 bases between them. Germline V lookup: CDR1 DFQATT, CDR2 SNEGSKA (reference sequence). CDR3 loop: CSAGTGTRSPLHF. In DNA, the CDR3 is TGCAGTGCTGGAACAGGGACTCGATCACCCCTCCACTTT.

This clonotype was detected ten times or more. The chain employs TRBV6-5 and TRBJ2-1; D may be TRBD1 (6 bases). V shed 5 bases and J shed 0 bases, with 14 bases lying between them. CDR3 length: 16 amino acids. Germline V gene data show CDR1 as MNHEY and CDR2 as SVGAGI. The CDR3 protein is CASSRRTASSYNEQFF. The CDR3 DNA reads TGTGCCAGCAGTCGAAGGACAGCGAGCTCCTACAATGAGCAGTTCTTC.

This chain joins TRBV10-1 and TRBJ2-2; 7 bases agree with TRBD1. Germline CDR1 WNHNN, CDR2 SYGVQD (reference sequence). V lost 1 base, J lost 2 bases, and 7 bases stayed unmatched. The CDR3 runs 17 residues. The CDR3 DNA follows: TGCGCCAGCAGTGAGTTCGCCGGGACAGATAACACCGGGGAGCTGTTTTTT. This translates into CASSEFAGTDNTGELFF.

The chain combines TRBV27 with TRBJ1-2, with 7 bases matching TRBD1. The ends lost 6 bases at V and 9 bases at J; junction bases unmatched: 10. This CDR3 is built from 13 residues. Germline V gene lookup returns CDR1 MNHEY and CDR2 SMNVEV (reference sequence). The CDR3, as DNA: TGTGCCAGCAGCCGTAACACAGGGGTACGCTACACCTTC. Its translation is CASSRNTGVRYTF.

This clonotype was observed a handful of times. A much larger clone is a single base away; this may be a read error. The chain combines TRBV6-1 with TRBJ1-2; TRBD1 matches at 11 bases. The CDR3 contains 15 residues. V was pared by 3 bases and J by 4 bases, with 4 bases of the junction left unmatched. CDR1 and CDR2 from the germline V gene are MNHNS and SASEGT. The CDR3 loop reads CASSEGTGGIYGYTF. In DNA, the CDR3 is TGTGCCAGCAGTGAGGGGACAGGGGGAATCTATGGCTACACCTTC.

This clonotype was seen repeatedly, ten times or more. This rearrangement joins TRBV5-8 to TRBJ1-2, with D uncertain. CDR3 length: 14 residues. The germline V gene has CDR1 SGHTS and CDR2 YDEGEE. V lost 6 bases and J lost 0, with 12 bases in between. The CDR3 sequence: CASKDTAANYGYTF. The DNA of the CDR3 is TGTGCCAGCAAAGACACGGCCGCTAACTATGGCTACACCTTC.

The chain is built from TRBV7-9 and TRBJ2-5; 10 bases are a match to TRBD1. The CDR3 length is 16 residues. Germline loops: CDR1 SEHNR, CDR2 FQNEAQ (reference sequence). V shed 1 base and J 6 bases; nucleotides not matched to a gene: 8. The CDR3 here is CASSLEGQGWGQTQYF. In nucleotides, the CDR3 is TGTGCCAGCAGCTTAGAGGGACAGGGGTGGGGCCAGACCCAGTACTTC.

In its sample, this clonotype was seen many times. The rearrangement joins TRBV20-1 to TRBJ2-3; D gene unclear. This CDR3 spans 13 amino acids. Germline-derived CDR1 and CDR2 are DFQATT and SNEGSKA (reference sequence). Trimming stripped 3 bases from V and 0 bases from J, with 7 bases between. The CDR3, as DNA: TGCAGTGCTAGTTCCGGAAGCACAGATACGCAGTATTTT. Its translation: CSASSGSTDTQYF.

This clonotype was seen ten or more times. This chain joins TRBV14 and TRBJ2-5; D is unclear. The CDR3 has 11 residues. With 5 bases removed from V and 8 bases from J, the gap between germline ends came to 9 bases. Germline values: CDR1 SGHDN, CDR2 FVKESK. The CDR3 loop reads CASSYERTQYF. The CDR3 nucleotides read TGTGCCAGCAGCTATGAGAGAACCCAGTACTTC.

The chain recombines TRBV10-2 with TRBJ1-1, with a weak D call TRBD1 (5 bases). With 6 bases removed from V and 2 bases from J, the gap between germline ends came to 19 bases. Per the germline V gene, CDR1 is WSHSY and CDR2 is SAAADI. This CDR3 spans 16 amino acids. CDR3 in DNA: TGCGCCAGCAGGGGGGACTCCAAAGAGGGAAACACTGAAGCTTTCTTT. Translation gives CASRGDSKEGNTEAFF.

This chain uses TRBV15 with TRBJ2-3, with 8 nucleotides matching TRBD2. Germline V CDR1 and CDR2: LNHNV, YYDKDF (reference sequence). The ends lost 0 bases at V and 2 bases at J; junction bases unmatched: 7. The CDR3 spans 17 residues. The DNA of the CDR3 is TGTGCCACCAGCAGAGATCGTTCTAGCGGGTACACAGATACGCAGTATTTT. This codes for CATSRDRSSGYTDTQYF.

This clonotype was seen only once. The chain's CDR3 is CASSSGLAKNIQYF. As DNA, the CDR3 is TGCGCCAGCAGCAGTGGCTTAGCCAAAAACATTCAGTACTTC. The rearrangement uses TRBV4-3 and TRBJ2-4; D is uncertain. Trimming removed 5 bases at V and 0 bases at J, with 8 bases between. The CDR3 is 14 residues long. Germline lookup yields CDR1 LGHNA and CDR2 YSLEER.

Only a few counts were recorded for this clonotype. The V call is TRBV7-9, the J call TRBJ2-7, with D hard to call. The CDR3 runs 13 residues. V was trimmed by 5 bases and J by 2 bases, leaving 10 bases between them. Germline V lookup: CDR1 SEHNR, CDR2 FQNEAQ (reference sequence). The CDR3: CASSQRSAYEQYF. CDR3 nucleotide sequence: TGTGCCAGCAGCCAAAGGTCGGCCTACGAGCAGTACTTC.

The chain joins TRBV24-1 to TRBJ2-2; possibly TRBD1 or TRBD2 for D (5 bases each). Germline CDR1 and CDR2: KGHDR and SFDVKD. V gave up 0 bases and J gave up 3 bases, with 10 bases separating them. This CDR3 comprises 16 residues. Here the CDR3 reads CATSDLGARDTGELFF. The DNA for the CDR3 is TGTGCCACCAGTGATTTGGGGGCGCGGGACACCGGGGAGCTGTTTTTT.

This chain uses TRBV13 with TRBJ2-7, with a possible D match to TRBD1 (7 bases). Germline V gene data show CDR1 as PRHDT and CDR2 as FYEKMQ (reference sequence). The length of the CDR3 is 15 residues. Trimming removed 5 bases at V and 2 bases at J, with 16 bases between. Written as DNA, the CDR3 is TGTGCCAGCAGCCCGCGGGACAGTCCGACCTACGAGCAGTACTTC. It is translated as CASSPRDSPTYEQYF.

The V and J genes are TRBV2 and TRBJ2-7; no clear D gene. The germline CDR1 and CDR2 sequences are SNHLY and FYNNEI. The CDR3 runs to 15 residues. V lost 6 bases and J lost 1, with 16 bases in between. The CDR3 region has the DNA TGTGCCAGCAGCCCGGACCACGCACGTTCCTACGAGCAGTACTTC. This codes for CASSPDHARSYEQYF.

The chain combines TRBV15 with TRBJ2-5, with a weak D call TRBD2 (6 bases). Trimming pared 5 bases from V and 5 bases from J, leaving 12 bases between. Germline-derived CDR1 and CDR2 are LNHNV and YYDKDF (reference sequence). This CDR3 region has 13 residues. The CDR3: CATSAGSWETQYF. CDR3 DNA: TGTGCCACCAGCGCGGGGTCCTGGGAGACCCAGTACTTC.

The chain employs TRBV7-2 and TRBJ2-5, with D tentatively TRBD2 (6 bases). The V end was cut by 4 bases, the J end by 5 bases, with 14 bases between. The CDR3 sequence is 14 residues long. The germline CDR1 and CDR2 sequences are SGHTA and FQGNSA. CDR3 sequence (DNA): TGTGCCAGCAGCTCGACCGGGACTCAGGAGACCCAGTACTTC. Translation gives CASSSTGTQETQYF.

The genes are TRBV10-3 and TRBJ2-7; 9 positions agree with TRBD1. The V and J ends lost 10 bases and 6 bases, in that order; junction bases with no gene match: 7. From germline, CDR1 is ENHRY and CDR2 SYGVKD. There are 12 residues in the CDR3. Written as DNA, the CDR3 is TGTGCCAGCACTACGACAGGGGGCGAGCAGTACTTC. This codes for CASTTTGGEQYF.

With respect to this clonotype: One base away lies a much larger clone, so this may be a sequencing read error. The V and J genes are TRBV5-1 and TRBJ2-2, with 8 bases matching TRBD1. There are 18 residues in the CDR3. Germline values: CDR1 SGHRS, CDR2 YFSETQ. The CDR3 bases are TGTGCCAGCAGCTGGACTGTCATAGGACAGGGTTCCGCCGGGGAGCTGTTTTTT. It encodes CASSWTVIGQGSAGELFF.